The 14 T cell receptor beta chains listed next were all sequenced from one sample in a study of cytomegalovirus exposure and HLA in healthy donors. Vbeta (60) and Jbeta (13) primers were used in the PCR. The protocol was immunoSEQ multiplex PCR, while the TCRdb copy is restricted to in-frame clones and leaves out a portion. In the table there are about 160,000 clones, around 84% of which are singletons. Sequencing input: PBMCs. The receptors shown here come from a man younger than 30 in good health and CMV-seronegative.

This chain links TRBV7-3 with TRBJ2-3; D is unclear. The V gene lost 5 bases and the J gene lost 1 base, with 4 bases spanning the gap. The CDR3 contains 12 residues. Germline assignment: CDR1 SGHTA and CDR2 FQGTGA. CDR3 coding DNA: TGTGCCAGCAGCCTAGGCACAGATACGCAGTATTTT. This encodes CASSLGTDTQYF.

V is TRBV28 and J is TRBJ1-4, with 8 bases that match TRBD1. The CDR3 sequence is 14 residues long. Per germline, CDR1 MDHEN and CDR2 SYDVKM. V lost 5 bases and J lost 7; bases outside the gene matches: 6. CDR3 coding DNA: TGTGCCAGCAGTCCAACAGGGGGGGGTGAAAAACTGTTTTTT. Amino acids: CASSPTGGGEKLFF.

The V gene is TRBV6-5, the J gene TRBJ2-1; D is uncertain. The CDR3 runs 13 residues. Germline CDR1 and CDR2: MNHEY and SVGAGI. The ends were cut back, 0 bases at V and 4 bases at J, with 4 bases in the middle. This CDR3 is CASSYSRYNEQFF. DNA of the CDR3: TGTGCCAGCAGTTACTCTAGATACAATGAGCAGTTCTTC.

V is TRBV4-3 and J is TRBJ2-1, with D possibly matching TRBD2 (5 bases). The CDR3 is 15 residues long. In germline, CDR1 is LGHNA, CDR2 YSLEER. Trimming left V 4 bases short and J 8 bases short, with 18 bases between. The CDR3 sequence: CASSPRYLAKDEQFF. For the CDR3, the DNA is TGCGCCAGCAGCCCCAGATACCTAGCAAAAGATGAGCAGTTCTTC.

The chain employs TRBV11-1 and TRBJ2-7; D not certain. The CDR3 contains 15 residues. Germline V gene sequence: CDR1 SGHAT, CDR2 FQDESV (reference sequence). V lost 5 bases, J lost 1 base, and 15 bases lay in between. The CDR3 sequence: CASSPKLTDSYEQYF. The CDR3 nucleotides are TGTGCCAGCAGCCCCAAACTGACTGATTCCTACGAGCAGTACTTC.

This chain uses TRBV28 with TRBJ2-3, with D possibly matching TRBD2 (5 bases). Germline V gives CDR1 MDHEN, CDR2 SYDVKM. Trimming removed 7 bases at V and 0 bases at J, with 20 bases between. The CDR3 is 17 amino acids. The CDR3 sequence is CASNVRPGISSTDTQYF. The CDR3 DNA is TGTGCCAGCAACGTACGCCCGGGGATCTCTAGCACAGATACGCAGTATTTT.

The V call is TRBV7-9, the J call TRBJ2-7; TRBD2 is a possible D gene (6 bases). Germline lookup yields CDR1 SEHNR and CDR2 FQNEAQ (reference sequence). The ends were cut back, 3 bases at V and 0 bases at J, with 12 bases in the middle. CDR3 length: 15 amino acids. The DNA for the CDR3 is TGTGCCAGCAGCTTCCGGGCCGGGGGCTCCTACGAGCAGTACTTC. Its translation: CASSFRAGGSYEQYF.

This chain links TRBV7-9 with TRBJ1-1; 7 bases agree with TRBD1. This CDR3 has 16 residues. V shed 5 bases and J 2 bases; nucleotides not matched to a gene: 11. Germline CDR1 and CDR2: SEHNR and FQNEAQ (reference sequence). In DNA, the CDR3 is TGTGCCAGCAGCCCTGCGAAGGGACAGCTTAACACTGAAGCTTTCTTT. Amino acids: CASSPAKGQLNTEAFF.

The rearrangement uses TRBV10-3 and TRBJ2-7; 8 bases match TRBD2. Trimming took 10 bases from V and 6 from J; bases not matched to a gene: 11. Germline lookup yields CDR1 ENHRY and CDR2 SYGVKD. This CDR3 has 13 amino acids. The CDR3 sequence is CATKAGVQSEQYF. DNA of the CDR3: TGTGCCACGAAAGCGGGGGTCCAGTCCGAGCAGTACTTC.

Notes on this clone: The junction departs from germline at one end; a sequencing error may be responsible. The gene calls are TRBV9 and TRBJ1-2; D call uncertain. CDR3 length: 16 amino acids. Germline CDR1 SGDLS, CDR2 YYNGEE. The CDR3 loop reads CASSVGVGLGDYGYIF. The DNA of the CDR3 is TGTGCCAGCAGCGTAGGTGTTGGGTTGGGCGACTATGGCTACATCTTC.

The V and J genes are TRBV6-4 and TRBJ2-3; 8 bases agree with TRBD2. The V gene's germline CDR1 is MRHNA and CDR2 SNTAGT. The trim removed 3 bases at V and 4 bases at J, leaving 6 bases unmatched. The CDR3 runs 15 residues. DNA for the CDR3: TGTGCCAGCAGTGAGGCGGGGGGCGCAGCAGATACGCAGTATTTT. It encodes CASSEAGGAADTQYF.

The chain recombines TRBV5-6 with TRBJ2-2; TRBD1 matches at 7 bases. The V segment lost 5 bases and the J segment 5 bases; nucleotides outside the gene matches: 9. The length of the CDR3 is 15 residues. Germline CDR1 reads SGHDT; CDR2 reads YYEEEE. The CDR3: CASSSGTETTGELFF. Written as DNA, the CDR3 is TGTGCCAGCAGTTCCGGGACAGAAACTACCGGGGAGCTGTTTTTT.

The rearrangement links TRBV1 to TRBJ2-7; the tabulated D call, TRBD2, remains unverified against the DNA. TRBV1 is a documented pseudogene. The CDR3 runs to 20 residues. The CDR3 DNA sequence: TGCACCAGCAGCCAAGATCCCGGGACTAGCGGGAGTTTCCCGATTCACGAGCAGTACTTC. Its translation is CTSSQDPGTSGSFPIHEQYF.

J is TRBJ2-2 and V is TRBV25-1; TRBD1 might be the D (7 bases). The CDR3 runs to 15 residues. Per the germline V gene, CDR1 is MGHDK and CDR2 is SYGVNS. V shed 8 bases and J shed 7 bases, with 20 bases lying between them. CDR3 loop: CASSVAGQILGELFF. CDR3 coding DNA: TGTGCCAGCTCCGTGGCGGGACAGATCCTCGGGGAGCTGTTTTTT.